The rows below give T cell receptor beta chains drawn from one sample of a study of T cell repertoires in cytomegalovirus infection. TCRdb redid the calling of the reads with MiXCR, one entry per CDR3 protein. Counted here are roughly 100,000 distinct CDR3 sequences, about 15% occurring once; the ten biggest clones make up 8% to 9.5%. Specimen: PBMCs. Receptor source: a human donor in good health (CMV status not recorded). Some clones in this sample may be carry-over from other donors' samples. Both conserved end residues are part of each CDR3. Each record gives: J gene, D gene, V gene, CDR3 length, CDR3 protein. D genes are given only for firm matches.

TRBJ2-7	TRBD1	TRBV28	15	CASSSRGQGRSEQYF
TRBJ2-7	.	TRBV5-4	15	CASSLAWGKGYEQYF
TRBJ2-5	.	TRBV7-2	11	CASSPKETQYF
TRBJ2-1	.	TRBV6-4	17	CASSASSGFSSYNEQFF
TRBJ2-3	TRBD2	TRBV20-1	19	CSAPTAGTSGGVGTDTQYF
TRBJ1-3	.	TRBV3-1	13	CASSQGFRNTTYF
TRBJ1-2	.	TRBV19	14	CASSTIDRRYGYTF
TRBJ1-1	.	TRBV5-6	15	CASSFTSGVNTEAFF
TRBJ2-3	.	TRBV10-3	15	CAISDEGGGTDTQYF
TRBJ1-3	.	TRBV7-2	11	CASSLARGLNF
TRBJ1-1	.	TRBV7-3	14	CARLKTIGNPEAFF
TRBJ2-5	TRBD2	TRBV11-2	14	CASSPLGGEETQYF
TRBJ1-1	.	TRBV18	13	CASSAARNTEAFF
TRBJ1-1	.	TRBV11-1	14	CASTSDRRNTEAFF
TRBJ2-7	.	TRBV4-2	16	CASSQDRASFSYEQYF
TRBJ2-2	TRBD1	TRBV14	16	CASSQDPTGDTGELFF
TRBJ2-3	TRBD2	TRBV28	16	CASSFSAGDYTDTQYF
TRBJ2-1	TRBD1	TRBV6-4	17	CASSSPPDREVYNEQFF
TRBJ1-5	.	TRBV29-1	13	CSARKDEDQPQHF
TRBJ1-5	.	TRBV28	15	CASSGDISSNQPQHF
TRBJ2-7	.	TRBV7-8	13	CASSGRRGQEQYF
TRBJ2-5	TRBD2	TRBV28	15	CASSERGGGKETQYF
TRBJ2-1	TRBD2	TRBV7-2	16	CASSPARASGYNEQFF
TRBJ2-3	.	TRBV7-2	14	CASRQFIGTDTQYF
TRBJ1-1	.	TRBV7-8	15	CASSLGAWSSTEAFF
TRBJ2-7	TRBD1	TRBV5-1	16	CASSFYSSGGLAEQYF
TRBJ1-1	.	TRBV5-4	13	CASSLDEGSEAFF
TRBJ1-5	TRBD1	TRBV6-2/TRBV6-3	15	CASSLGQGFRQPQHF
TRBJ1-2	.	TRBV5-1	16	CASSSGSDRRPYGYTF
TRBJ1-3	.	TRBV29-1	11	CSVDQGNTIYF
TRBJ2-5	.	TRBV7-8	13	CASGRRTGETQYF
TRBJ2-2	TRBD2	TRBV7-2	16	CASSSPRGVLSRELFF
TRBJ2-1	TRBD2	TRBV20-1	14	CSAPRLAGGVEQFF
TRBJ2-6	.	TRBV6-1	17	CASSEKVRNSGANVLTF
TRBJ2-7	.	TRBV20-1	18	CSAASPFGGLRGSYEQYF
TRBJ2-4	.	TRBV2	12	CASGQLGNIQYF
TRBJ1-2	.	TRBV7-6	13	CASSPVPPYGYTF
TRBJ2-7	TRBD1	TRBV7-3	15	CASSVEPGQGYEQYF
TRBJ2-1	TRBD2	TRBV5-1	16	CASSSGTSGGADEQFF
TRBJ2-1	TRBD2	TRBV20-1	14	CSAVDLRSGGGQFF
TRBJ2-7	.	TRBV4-3	14	CASSQEGLPTEQYF
TRBJ1-1	.	TRBV7-9	15	CASSIKRQIDTEAFF
TRBJ2-6	.	TRBV30	13	CAWKVTGANVLTF
TRBJ2-7	.	TRBV6-2/TRBV6-3	13	CASIERQSYEQYF
TRBJ2-5	.	TRBV29-1	12	CSAYAGPETQYF
TRBJ1-3	.	TRBV7-2	15	CASSLGGVSGNTIYF
TRBJ2-2	.	TRBV3-1	16	CASSQDQGGLTGELFF
TRBJ2-7	.	TRBV7-2	16	CASSLGRFLSGYEQYF
TRBJ2-1	.	TRBV28	18	CASSSIYEPRSSYNEQFF
TRBJ1-1	.	TRBV7-9	13	CASSPSRGVEAFF
TRBJ2-7	.	TRBV2	13	CASSESARGFKYF
TRBJ2-3	.	TRBV20-1	13	CSASVHSTDTQYF
TRBJ2-1	TRBD2	TRBV20-1	14	CSAPDSGGAEYEFF
TRBJ2-1	.	TRBV11-1	12	CASRAWGNEQFF
TRBJ1-1	TRBD1	TRBV7-9	13	CASSPGTATEAFF
TRBJ2-6	.	TRBV5-4	18	CASSPTTLLLSGANVLTF
TRBJ1-2	.	TRBV7-2	12	CASSSRGGRHTF
TRBJ1-1	.	TRBV2	14	CASSGTTMNTEAFF